This section outlines one TCR beta chain sequence together with its context. These data belong to a study of blood T cell repertoires in COVID-19. Study summary: Acute and convalescent COVID-19 specimens originated in the United States, Italy and Spain. The cDNA or gDNA used as material had been derived from T cells, B-cell-depleted T cells, or PBMCs.

Original methodology: Estimation of nucleated cell counts relied on the amplification of reference gene primers. Clones were sequenced by immunoSEQ multiplex PCR, and TCRdb holds only the in-frame ones, with some missing. The D gene and trimming were derived from the DNA, and the V and J assignments and clone size from that table. Of roughly 90,000 clones listed, 86% were seen once; the top ten hold roughly 25%. The CDR3 length is 14 residues. With V trimmed by 7 bases and J by 2 bases, 6 bases remained unmatched. Germline-derived CDR1 and CDR2 are LNHDA and SQIVND (reference sequence). Sequences were obtained from peripheral blood. This sequence originates from a human donor in a cohort sampled during active COVID-19. The chain uses TRBV19 and TRBJ2-3; 7 bases are shared with TRBD2. The chain's CDR3 is CASNMGGATDTQYF. In nucleotides, the CDR3 is TGTGCCAGTAATATGGGAGGGGCCACAGATACGCAGTATTTT.